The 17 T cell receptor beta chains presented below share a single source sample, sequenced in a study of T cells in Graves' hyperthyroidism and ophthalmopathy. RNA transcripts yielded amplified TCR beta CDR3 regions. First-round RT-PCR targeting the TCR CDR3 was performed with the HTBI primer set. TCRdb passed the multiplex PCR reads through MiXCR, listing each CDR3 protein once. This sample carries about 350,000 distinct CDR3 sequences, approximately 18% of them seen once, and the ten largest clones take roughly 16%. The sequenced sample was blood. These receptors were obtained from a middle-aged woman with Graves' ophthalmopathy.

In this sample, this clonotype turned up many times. The CDR3 DNA reads as TGTGCCAGCAGTCGCGAGCCAGTGGTCTCCTACGAGCAGTACTTC. Translating gives CASSREPVVSYEQYF. The chain links TRBV6-2 or TRBV6-3 to TRBJ2-7; D uncertain. CDR3 length: 15 amino acids. V was shortened by 5 bases and J by 0 bases, with 14 bases between the two germline ends. The germline V gene encodes CDR1 MNHEY and CDR2 SVGEGT.

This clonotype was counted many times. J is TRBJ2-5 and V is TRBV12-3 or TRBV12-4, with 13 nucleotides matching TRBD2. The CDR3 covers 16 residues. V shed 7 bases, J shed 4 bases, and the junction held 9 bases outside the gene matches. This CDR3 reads CASTPTSGRAGETQYF. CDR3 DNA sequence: TGTGCCAGCACCCCTACTAGCGGGAGGGCCGGAGAGACCCAGTACTTC.

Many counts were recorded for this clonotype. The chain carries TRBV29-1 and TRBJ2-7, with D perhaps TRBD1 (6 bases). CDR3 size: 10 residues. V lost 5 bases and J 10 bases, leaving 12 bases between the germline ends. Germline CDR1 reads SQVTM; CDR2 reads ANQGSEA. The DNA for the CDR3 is TGCAGCGTTATGGGGGCAGATCAGTACTTC. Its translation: CSVMGADQYF.

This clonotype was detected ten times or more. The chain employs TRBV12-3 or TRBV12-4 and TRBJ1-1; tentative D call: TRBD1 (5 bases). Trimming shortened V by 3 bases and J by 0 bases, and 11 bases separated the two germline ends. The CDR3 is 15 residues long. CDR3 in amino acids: CASSLGVQMNTEAFF. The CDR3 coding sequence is TGTGCCAGCAGTTTGGGGGTACAGATGAACACTGAAGCTTTCTTT.

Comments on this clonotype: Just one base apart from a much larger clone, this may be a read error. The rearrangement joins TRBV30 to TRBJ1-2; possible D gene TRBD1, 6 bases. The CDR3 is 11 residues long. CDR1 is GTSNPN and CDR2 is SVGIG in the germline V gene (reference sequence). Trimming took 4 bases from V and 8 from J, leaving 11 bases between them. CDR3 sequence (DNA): TGTGCCTGGAATGGGGGCGGCGGCTACACCTTC. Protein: CAWNGGGGYTF.

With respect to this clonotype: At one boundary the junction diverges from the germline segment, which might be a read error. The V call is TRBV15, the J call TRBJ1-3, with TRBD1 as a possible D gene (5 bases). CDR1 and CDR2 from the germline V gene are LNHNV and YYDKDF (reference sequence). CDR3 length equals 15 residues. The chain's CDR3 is CATSRTLQVGNTISF. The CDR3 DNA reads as TGTGCCACCAGCAGAACTCTACAGGTTGGAAACACCATATCTTTT. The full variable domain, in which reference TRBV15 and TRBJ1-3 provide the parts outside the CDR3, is DAMVIQNPRYQVTQFGKPVTLSCSQTLNHNVMYWYQQKSSQAPKLLFHYYDKDFNNEADTPDNFQSRRPNTSFCFLDIRSPGLGDTAMYLCATSRTLQVGNTISFGEGSWLTVV.

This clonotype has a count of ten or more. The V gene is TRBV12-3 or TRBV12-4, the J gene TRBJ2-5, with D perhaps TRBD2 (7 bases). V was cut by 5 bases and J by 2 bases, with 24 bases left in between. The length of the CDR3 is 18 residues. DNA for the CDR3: TGTGCCAGCAGTCCCAGGACACGCAAGAGGGGGGGACAAGAGACCCAGTACTTC. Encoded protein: CASSPRTRKRGGQETQYF.

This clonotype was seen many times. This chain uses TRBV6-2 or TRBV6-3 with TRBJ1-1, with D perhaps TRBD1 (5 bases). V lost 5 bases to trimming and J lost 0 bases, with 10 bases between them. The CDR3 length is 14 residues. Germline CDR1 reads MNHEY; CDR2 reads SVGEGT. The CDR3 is CASSARQLNTEAFF. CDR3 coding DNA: TGTGCCAGCAGTGCCCGACAGCTGAACACTGAAGCTTTCTTT.

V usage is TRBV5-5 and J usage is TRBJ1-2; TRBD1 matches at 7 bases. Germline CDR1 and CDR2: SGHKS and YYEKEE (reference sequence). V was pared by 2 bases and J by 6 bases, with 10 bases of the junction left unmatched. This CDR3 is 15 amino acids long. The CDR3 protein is CASSLRQGAINGYTF. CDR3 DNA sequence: TGTGCCAGCAGCTTACGACAGGGTGCAATTAATGGCTACACCTTC.

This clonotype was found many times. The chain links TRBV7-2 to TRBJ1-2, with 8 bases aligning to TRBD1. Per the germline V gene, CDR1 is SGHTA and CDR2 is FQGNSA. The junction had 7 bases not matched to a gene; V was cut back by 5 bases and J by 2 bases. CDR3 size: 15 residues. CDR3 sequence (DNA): TGTGCCAGCAGCCACGGGGACAGGCGAAACTATGGCTACACCTTC. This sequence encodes CASSHGDRRNYGYTF.

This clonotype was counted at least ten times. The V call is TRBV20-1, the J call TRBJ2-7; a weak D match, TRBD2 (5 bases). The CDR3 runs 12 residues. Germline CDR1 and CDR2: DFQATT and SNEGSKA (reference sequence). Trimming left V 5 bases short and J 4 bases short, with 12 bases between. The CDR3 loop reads CSAGISDYEQYF. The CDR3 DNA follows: TGCAGTGCTGGGATTAGCGATTACGAGCAGTACTTC.

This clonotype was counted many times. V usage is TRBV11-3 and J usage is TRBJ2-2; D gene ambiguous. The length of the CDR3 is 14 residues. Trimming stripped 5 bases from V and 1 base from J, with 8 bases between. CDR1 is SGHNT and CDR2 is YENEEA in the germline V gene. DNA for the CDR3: TGTGCCAGCAGCGAATGGGGGAACACCGGGGAGCTGTTTTTT. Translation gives CASSEWGNTGELFF.

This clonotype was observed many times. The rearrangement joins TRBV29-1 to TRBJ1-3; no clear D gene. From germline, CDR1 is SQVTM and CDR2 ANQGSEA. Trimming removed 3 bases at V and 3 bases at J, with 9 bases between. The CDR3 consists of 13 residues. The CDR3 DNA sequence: TGCAGCGTTGAGAGACTGGGTGGAAACACCATATATTTT. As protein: CSVERLGGNTIYF.

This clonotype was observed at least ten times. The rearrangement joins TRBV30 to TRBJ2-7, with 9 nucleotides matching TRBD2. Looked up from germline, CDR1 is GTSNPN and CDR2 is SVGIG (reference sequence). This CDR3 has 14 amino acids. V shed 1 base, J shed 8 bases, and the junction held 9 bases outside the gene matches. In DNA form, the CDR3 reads TGTGCCTGGAGTGAGACTAGCGGTTCCCTGCAGCAGTACTTC. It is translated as CAWSETSGSLQQYF.

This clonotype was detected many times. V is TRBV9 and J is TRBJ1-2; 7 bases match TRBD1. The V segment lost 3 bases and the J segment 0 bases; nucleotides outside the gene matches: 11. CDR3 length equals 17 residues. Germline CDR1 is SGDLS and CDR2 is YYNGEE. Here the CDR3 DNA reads TGTGCCAGCAGCGACCCGCGGACAGGAATAGCTAACTATGGCTACACCTTC. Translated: CASSDPRTGIANYGYTF.

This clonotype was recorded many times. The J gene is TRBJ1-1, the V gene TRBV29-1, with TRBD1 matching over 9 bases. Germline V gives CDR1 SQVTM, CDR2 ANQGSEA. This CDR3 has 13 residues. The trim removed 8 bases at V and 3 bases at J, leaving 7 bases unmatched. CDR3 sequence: CSTWDREYTEAFF. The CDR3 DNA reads TGCAGCACCTGGGACAGGGAGTACACTGAAGCTTTCTTT.

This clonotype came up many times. CDR3 loop: CASTQGQGLSYEQYF. CDR3 sequence (DNA): TGTGCCAGCACCCAGGGGCAGGGCCTCTCCTACGAGCAGTACTTC. The rearrangement links TRBV6-1 to TRBJ2-7; the D gene is possibly TRBD1 (6 bases). V shed 7 bases and J shed 0 bases, with 16 bases lying between them. The germline V gene encodes CDR1 MNHNS and CDR2 SASEGT. The CDR3 runs to 15 residues.